Listed here are 11 T cell receptor beta chains from one sample, sequenced in a study. TCRdb analysed the 5' RACE reads with MiXCR anew, one entry per CDR3 protein. The repertoire holds 50,000 to 80,000 distinct CDR3 sequences, with around a fifth as singletons. The sequencing sample was made of memory CD4+ T cells sorted from a lymph node. Subset reported: memory CD4+ T cells, CD4+CD45RO+CD25-. The receptors originated from a female donor with breast cancer.

This sequence joins TRBV6-5 and TRBJ1-5, with 7 bases fitting TRBD1. The CDR3 consists of 14 residues. Trimming at V came to 4 bases and at J to 7 bases, leaving 7 bases not matched to a gene. In germline, CDR1 is MNHEY, CDR2 SVGAGI. CDR3 residues: CASSWDSRMQPQHF. The DNA of the CDR3 is TGTGCCAGCAGTTGGGACAGCCGTATGCAGCCCCAGCATTTT.

This clonotype occurred a few times. V gene TRBV20-1 combines with J gene TRBJ1-1; weak D call: TRBD1 (6 bases). V lost 4 bases, J lost 4 bases, and 13 bases lay in between. The CDR3 length is 13 residues. Germline V gene data show CDR1 as DFQATT and CDR2 as SNEGSKA (reference sequence). The CDR3, as DNA: TGCAGTGCTATAGGGGAGGGGGGCACTGAAGCTTTCTTT. It yields the protein CSAIGEGGTEAFF.

This clonotype was found many times. The chain links TRBV7-2 to TRBJ1-1; D is unresolved. The V and J ends lost 3 bases and 4 bases respectively, with 9 bases between them. Germline loops: CDR1 SGHTA, CDR2 FQGNSA. This CDR3 comprises 13 residues. The CDR3 DNA is TGTGCCAGCAGCTTCCAGGCTGGCACTGAAGCTTTCTTT. Translating it yields CASSFQAGTEAFF.

This clonotype was recorded a few times. CDR3: CASSYSGGETQYF. The CDR3 nucleotides read TGCGCCAGCAGCTATTCAGGGGGCGAGACCCAGTACTTC. The V call is TRBV5-1, the J call TRBJ2-5, with 8 bases aligning to TRBD1. CDR3 length equals 13 residues. The V segment lost 3 bases and the J segment 5 bases; nucleotides outside the gene matches: 3. Germline CDR1 SGHRS, CDR2 YFSETQ.

This clonotype was seen only once. One junction end disagrees with the germline gene, perhaps due to a read error. CDR3 in amino acids: CSSRGAPPGGDTQYF. The CDR3 DNA is TGCAGTTCTAGAGGCGCGCCCCCAGGGGGGGATACGCAGTATTTT. The chain couples TRBV20-1 to TRBJ2-3; the D gene is possibly TRBD1 (7 bases). Germline assignment: CDR1 DFQATT and CDR2 SNEGSKA (reference sequence). This CDR3 has 15 residues.

The rearrangement uses TRBV7-9 and TRBJ1-4; D possibly corresponds to TRBD1 (5 bases). The CDR3 totals 17 residues. V lost 1 base, J lost 5 bases, and 17 bases lay in between. Germline CDR1 SEHNR, CDR2 FQNEAQ (reference sequence). In nucleotides, the CDR3 is TGTGCCAGCAGCTTAGGGACCTTCGGGGACGGGAATGAAAAACTGTTTTTT. Amino acid sequence: CASSLGTFGDGNEKLFF.

The chain recombines TRBV7-9 with TRBJ2-7; TRBD1 is a possible D gene (5 bases). Deletions cut 3 bases from V and 0 bases from J, with 9 bases between. The CDR3 runs to 14 residues. Per germline, CDR1 SEHNR and CDR2 FQNEAQ (reference sequence). In DNA form, the CDR3 reads TGTGCCAGCAGCTTCGTTGACAGCTCCTACGAGCAGTACTTC. Its translation is CASSFVDSSYEQYF.

This chain uses TRBV7-9 with TRBJ2-3; 9 bases match TRBD2. Germline CDR1 and CDR2: SEHNR and FQNEAQ (reference sequence). CDR3 length: 15 residues. V gave up 5 bases and J gave up 0 bases; unmatched junction bases: 3. The CDR3, as DNA: TGTGCCAGCAGCGTCACTAGCGGGAGCACAGATACGCAGTATTTT. Amino acids: CASSVTSGSTDTQYF.

As for this clonotype: This could be a read error, since a much larger clone is one nucleotide away. CDR3 sequence reads: CASSSDIIRGYTF. DNA of the CDR3: TGTGCCAGCAGCTCGGACATTATAAGGGGCTACACCTTC. V is TRBV5-4 and J is TRBJ1-2; tentatively, D is TRBD1 (5 bases). The CDR3 length is 13 residues. Trimming cost V 3 bases and J 8 bases, with 14 bases left between them. Looked up from germline, CDR1 is SGHNT and CDR2 is YYREEE (reference sequence). Full variable domain (rest looked up from reference TRBV5-4 and TRBJ1-2): ETGVTQSPTHLIKTRGQQVTLRCSSQSGHNTVSWYQQALGQGPQFIFQYYREEENGRGNFPPRFSGLQFPNYSSELNVNALELDDSALYLCASSSDIIRGYTFGSGTRLTVV.

This clonotype has at least ten counts. The chain has TRBV11-2 and TRBJ2-1, with 7 bases that match TRBD1. V dropped 5 bases and J dropped 12; count of bases not matched to a gene: 4. Germline loops: CDR1 SGHAT, CDR2 FQNNGV. The CDR3 consists of 11 residues. The CDR3: CASSLGTAQFF. The CDR3 DNA follows: TGTGCCAGCAGCCTCGGGACAGCGCAGTTCTTC.

This clonotype showed up just a few times. The chain uses TRBV7-2 and TRBJ2-1; TRBD1 or TRBD2 may be the D gene (6 bases each). The V end lost 5 bases, the J end lost 6 bases, and 17 bases lay between the germline ends. The CDR3 runs 15 residues. Germline lookup yields CDR1 SGHTA and CDR2 FQGNSA. The CDR3 loop is CASSLDRRALNEQFF. The CDR3, as DNA: TGTGCCAGCAGCCTCGACAGGAGGGCCCTCAATGAGCAGTTCTTC.